This TCR beta chain came from a study of spatial heterogeneity in lung cancer. TCRdb redid the calling of the 5' RACE reads with MiXCR, one entry per CDR3 protein. The table shows 13,000 to 15,000 distinct CDR3 sequences, with over 3.5% occurring only once. This clonotype has a count of ten or more. What it binds is unknown. Because this beta chain is a stray read in a library intended to capture alpha chains, its abundance should not be given much weight. General study results and limits: Tracking of tumor mutation counts was seen in expanded intratumoral alpha and beta TCR counts.

As to time point: sample taken at primary tumor resection. Sequenced here: lung tumor tissue, sampled at surgery. This receptor was obtained from a female donor with early-stage non-small cell lung cancer.

CDR3: CASSQGGAGPTDTQYF. In DNA, the CDR3 is TGCGCCAGCAGCCAAGGGGGAGCGGGACCCACAGATACGCAGTATTTT. This chain uses TRBV4-3 with TRBJ2-3, with 7 bases fitting TRBD2. CDR1 is LGHNA and CDR2 is YSLEER in the germline V gene. CDR3 length equals 16 residues. Unmatched junction bases numbered 6, after V lost 1 base and J lost 2 bases.